This record looks at one T cell receptor (beta chain) sequence and its context. This record belongs to a study of T cells in Graves' hyperthyroidism and ophthalmopathy. The investigators amplified TCR beta CDR3 regions from RNA transcripts. The HTBI primer set drove a first-round RT-PCR of the TCR CDR3. TCRdb re-derived calls from the multiplex PCR reads in MiXCR, one entry per CDR3 protein. The table has about half a million distinct CDR3 sequences, approximately 23% seen once. Uncontrolled infection, other autoimmune disease, pregnancy or lactation disqualified patients from enrolment. Diagnoses were established using clinical symptoms, serum thyroxine and TRAb, thyroid ultrasound and orbital computed tomography. The PBMCs were taken from roughly 9.3 ml of fresh peripheral blood. This receptor was taken from an older woman with Graves' ophthalmopathy. Sample: blood.

DNA of the CDR3: TGTGCCACCAGTGATTGGTCGGATACGCAGTATTTT. It specifies CATSDWSDTQYF. This chain uses TRBV24-1 with TRBJ2-3; D gene uncertain. The CDR3 covers 12 residues. From germline, CDR1 is KGHDR and CDR2 SFDVKD. The V end lost 2 bases, the J end lost 6 bases, and 5 bases lay between the germline ends.